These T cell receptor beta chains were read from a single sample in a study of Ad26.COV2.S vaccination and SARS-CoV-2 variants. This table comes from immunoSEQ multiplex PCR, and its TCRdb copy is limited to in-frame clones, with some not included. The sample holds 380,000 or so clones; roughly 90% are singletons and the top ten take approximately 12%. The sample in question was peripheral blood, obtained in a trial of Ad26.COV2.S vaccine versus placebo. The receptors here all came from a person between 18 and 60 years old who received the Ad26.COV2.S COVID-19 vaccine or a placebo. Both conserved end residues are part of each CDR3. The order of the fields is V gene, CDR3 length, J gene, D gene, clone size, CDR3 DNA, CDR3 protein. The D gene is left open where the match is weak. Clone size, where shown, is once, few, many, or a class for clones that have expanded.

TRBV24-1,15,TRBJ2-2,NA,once,TGTGCCACCAGTGGGGGAGAGAAGGACACCGGGGAGCTGTTTTTT,CATSGGEKDTGELFF
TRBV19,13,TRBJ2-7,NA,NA,TGTGCCAGTAGTATTAGGTTGGTTGAGGAGCAGTACTTC,CASSIRLVEEQYF
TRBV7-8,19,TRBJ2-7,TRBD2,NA,TGTGCCAGCAGCTTAGCGGAGGGACTAGCCTACTATACCGCCTACGAGCAGTACTTC,CASSLAEGLAYYTAYEQYF
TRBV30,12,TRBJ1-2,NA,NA,TGTGCCTGGAGTGGGCCCATCTATGGCTACACCTTC,CAWSGPIYGYTF
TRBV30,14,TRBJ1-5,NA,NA,TGTGCCTGGATCGGGACGGATAGCAATCAGCCCCAGCATTTT,CAWIGTDSNQPQHF
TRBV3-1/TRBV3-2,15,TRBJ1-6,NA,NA,TGTGCCAGCAGCCAAGAGATAACTACGGGAGGACCCCTCCACTTT,CASSQEITTGGPLHF
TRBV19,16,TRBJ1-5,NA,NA,TGTGCCAGTACTCCCGGAGCAGGGAATAGCAATCAGCCCCAGCATTTT,CASTPGAGNSNQPQHF
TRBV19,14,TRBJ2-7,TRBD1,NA,TGTGCCAGTAGTCTCGGACAGGAAAGCTACGAGCAGTACTTC,CASSLGQESYEQYF
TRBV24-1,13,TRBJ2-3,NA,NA,TGTGCCACCAGTCTCTTGAGGGGAGATACGCAGTATTTT,CATSLLRGDTQYF
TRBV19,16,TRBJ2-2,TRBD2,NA,TGTGCCAGCCGAAAACTAGCGGGAGGAAAAACCGGGGAGCTGTTTTTT,CASRKLAGGKTGELFF
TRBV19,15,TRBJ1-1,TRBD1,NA,TGTGCCAGTAGGATGCCGGGACAGTGGAACACTGAAGCTTTCTTT,CASRMPGQWNTEAFF
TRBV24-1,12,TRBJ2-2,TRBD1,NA,TGTGCCACCAACAGGGGCACCGGGGAGCTGTTTTTT,CATNRGTGELFF
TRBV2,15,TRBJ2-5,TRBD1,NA,TGTGCCAGCAGCCTACAGGGGGCGACACAAGAGACCCAGTACTTC,CASSLQGATQETQYF
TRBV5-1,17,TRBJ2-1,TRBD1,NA,TGCGCCAGCAGCAAACTACCTCCGGGACAGGGGGCAAATGAGCAGTTCTTC,CASSKLPPGQGANEQFF
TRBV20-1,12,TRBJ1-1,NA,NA,TGCAGTGCTAGTATGGGAAATAGTGAAGCTTTCTTT,CSASMGNSEAFF
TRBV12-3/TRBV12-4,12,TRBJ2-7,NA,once,TGTGCCAGCAGTTCAGGGGTATCTGAGCAGTACTTC,CASSSGVSEQYF
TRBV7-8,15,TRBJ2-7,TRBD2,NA,TGTGCCAGCAGCTTCGTTGGGGGGGAAACGAAGGAGCAGTACTTC,CASSFVGGETKEQYF
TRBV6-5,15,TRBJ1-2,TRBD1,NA,TGTGCCAGCGCTCTTTCGGACAGGGGGCGCGGTGGCTACACCTTC,CASALSDRGRGGYTF
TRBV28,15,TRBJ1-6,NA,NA,TGTGCCAGCAGTTTATCCGCCACCTATAATTCACCCCTCCACTTT,CASSLSATYNSPLHF
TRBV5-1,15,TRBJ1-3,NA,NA,TGCGCCAGCAGCTTGGGGATCACGGGTGGAAACACCATATATTTT,CASSLGITGGNTIYF
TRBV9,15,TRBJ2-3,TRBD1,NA,TGTGCCAGCAGCGTAAAGACAGGGGGAACAGATACGCAGTATTTT,CASSVKTGGTDTQYF
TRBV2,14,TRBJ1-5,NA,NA,TGTGCCAGCAGTCCACAGGGAGGGAATCAGCCCCAGCATTTT,CASSPQGGNQPQHF
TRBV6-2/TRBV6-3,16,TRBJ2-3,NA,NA,TGTGCCAGCAGTCCCCGATCGCCCCGGGGCCCAGATACGCAGTATTTT,CASSPRSPRGPDTQYF
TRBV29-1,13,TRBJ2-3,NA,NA,TGCAGCGTTGATCCCAGAAGCACAGATACGCAGTATTTT,CSVDPRSTDTQYF
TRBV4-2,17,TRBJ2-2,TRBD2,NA,TGTGCCAGCAGCCAAGATCGGGGAGCGGGGGGCACCGGGGAGCTGTTTTTT,CASSQDRGAGGTGELFF
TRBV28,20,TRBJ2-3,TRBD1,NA,TGTGCCAGCAGTTCTTGGGGACAGGGATTTTTGGGCTTAAGCACAGATACGCAGTATTTT,CASSSWGQGFLGLSTDTQYF